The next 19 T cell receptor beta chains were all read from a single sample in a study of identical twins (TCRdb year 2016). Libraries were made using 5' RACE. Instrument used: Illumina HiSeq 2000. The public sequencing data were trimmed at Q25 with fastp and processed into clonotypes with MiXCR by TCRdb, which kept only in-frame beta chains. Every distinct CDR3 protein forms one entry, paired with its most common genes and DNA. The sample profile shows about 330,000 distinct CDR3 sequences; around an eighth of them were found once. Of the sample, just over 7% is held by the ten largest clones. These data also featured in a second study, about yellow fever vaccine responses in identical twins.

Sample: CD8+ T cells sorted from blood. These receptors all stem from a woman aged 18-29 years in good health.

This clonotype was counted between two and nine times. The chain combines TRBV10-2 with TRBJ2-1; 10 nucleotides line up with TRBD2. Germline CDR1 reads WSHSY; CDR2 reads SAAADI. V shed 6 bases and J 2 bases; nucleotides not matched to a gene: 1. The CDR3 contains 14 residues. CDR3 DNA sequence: TGCGCCAGCAGGACTAGCGGGCCCTACAATGAGCAGTTCTTC. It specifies CASRTSGPYNEQFF.

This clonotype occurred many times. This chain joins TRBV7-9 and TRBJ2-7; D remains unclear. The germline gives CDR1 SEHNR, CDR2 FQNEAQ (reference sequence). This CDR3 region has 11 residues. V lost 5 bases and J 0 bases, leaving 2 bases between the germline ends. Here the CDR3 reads CASSNSYEQYF. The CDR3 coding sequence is TGTGCCAGCAGCAACTCCTACGAGCAGTACTTC.

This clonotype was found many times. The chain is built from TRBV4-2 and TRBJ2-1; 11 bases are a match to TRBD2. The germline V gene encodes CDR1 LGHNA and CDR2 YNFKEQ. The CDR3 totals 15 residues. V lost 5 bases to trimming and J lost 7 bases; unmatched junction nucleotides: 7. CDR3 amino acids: CASSTLAGGPNEQFF. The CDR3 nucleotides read TGTGCCAGCAGCACCCTAGCGGGGGGCCCTAATGAGCAGTTCTTC.

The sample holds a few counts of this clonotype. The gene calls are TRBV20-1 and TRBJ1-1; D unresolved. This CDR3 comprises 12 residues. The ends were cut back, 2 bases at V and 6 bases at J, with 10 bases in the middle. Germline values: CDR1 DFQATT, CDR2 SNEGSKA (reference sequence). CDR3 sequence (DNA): TGCAGTGCTAGATGGAGGGAGGCTGAAGCTTTCTTT. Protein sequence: CSARWREAEAFF.

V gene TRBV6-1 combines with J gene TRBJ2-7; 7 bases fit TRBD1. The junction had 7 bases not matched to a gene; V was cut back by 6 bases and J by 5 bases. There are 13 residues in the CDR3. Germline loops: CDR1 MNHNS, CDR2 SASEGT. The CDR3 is CASRGDRANEQYF. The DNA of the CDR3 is TGTGCCAGCAGGGGCGACAGGGCGAACGAGCAGTACTTC.

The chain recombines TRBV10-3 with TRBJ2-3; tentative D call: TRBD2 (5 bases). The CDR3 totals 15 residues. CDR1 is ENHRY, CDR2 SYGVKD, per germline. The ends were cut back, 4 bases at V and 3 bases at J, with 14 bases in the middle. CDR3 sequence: CAISGRERGTDTQYF. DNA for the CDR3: TGTGCCATCAGTGGGCGCGAAAGAGGGACAGATACGCAGTATTTT.

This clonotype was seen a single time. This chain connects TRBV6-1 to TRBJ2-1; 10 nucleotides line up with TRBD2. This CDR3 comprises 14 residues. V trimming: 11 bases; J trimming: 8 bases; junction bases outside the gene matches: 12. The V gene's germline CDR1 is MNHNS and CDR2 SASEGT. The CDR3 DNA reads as TGTGCCGGGGCTAGCGGGAGAGGTGGGGATGAGCAGTTCTTC. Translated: CAGASGRGGDEQFF.

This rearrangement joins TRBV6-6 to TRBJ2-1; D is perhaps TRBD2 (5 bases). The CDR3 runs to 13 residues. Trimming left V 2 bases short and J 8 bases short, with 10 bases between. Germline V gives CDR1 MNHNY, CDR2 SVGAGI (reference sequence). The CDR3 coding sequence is TGTGCCAGCAGTTACCAAAGCGGCGATGAGCAGTTCTTC. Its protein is CASSYQSGDEQFF.

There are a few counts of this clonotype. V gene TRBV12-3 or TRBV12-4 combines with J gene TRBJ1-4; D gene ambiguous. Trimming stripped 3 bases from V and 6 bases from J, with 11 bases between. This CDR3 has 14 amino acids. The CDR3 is CASSFAGWDEKLFF. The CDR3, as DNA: TGTGCCAGCAGTTTCGCCGGGTGGGATGAAAAACTGTTTTTT.

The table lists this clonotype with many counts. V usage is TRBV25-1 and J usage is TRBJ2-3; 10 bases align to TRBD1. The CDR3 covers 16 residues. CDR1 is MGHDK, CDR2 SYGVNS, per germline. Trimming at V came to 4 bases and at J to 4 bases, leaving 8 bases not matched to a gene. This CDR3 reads CASSAGTGDFPDTQYF. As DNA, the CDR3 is TGTGCCAGCAGTGCTGGGACAGGGGATTTCCCAGATACGCAGTATTTT.

CDR3 in DNA: TGTGCCAGCACCCAGACTAGCGGGAGGCCACCAGATACGCAGTATTTT. It is translated as CASTQTSGRPPDTQYF. The rearrangement links TRBV2 to TRBJ2-3, with 13 bases aligning to TRBD2. V gave up 7 bases and J gave up 4 bases; unmatched junction bases: 8. Looked up from germline, CDR1 is SNHLY and CDR2 is FYNNEI. The CDR3 extends over 16 amino acids. The whole variable domain, filled in from reference TRBV2 and TRBJ2-3, reads EPEVTQTPSHQVTQMGQEVILRCVPISNHLYFYWYRQILGQKVEFLVSFYNNEISEKSEIFDDQFSVERPDGSNFTLKIRSTKLEDSAMYFCASTQTSGRPPDTQYFGPGTRLTVL.

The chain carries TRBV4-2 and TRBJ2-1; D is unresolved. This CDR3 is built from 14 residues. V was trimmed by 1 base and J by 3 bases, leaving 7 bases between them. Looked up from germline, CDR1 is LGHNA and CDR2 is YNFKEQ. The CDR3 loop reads CASSQVGDYNEQFF. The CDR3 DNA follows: TGTGCCAGCAGCCAAGTTGGGGACTACAATGAGCAGTTCTTC.

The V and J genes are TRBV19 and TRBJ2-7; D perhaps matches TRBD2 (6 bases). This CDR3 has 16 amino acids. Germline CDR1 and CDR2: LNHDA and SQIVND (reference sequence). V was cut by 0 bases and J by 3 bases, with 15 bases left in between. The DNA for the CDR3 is TGTGCCAGTAGTATAGATCTAACGTGGGAGGACTACGAGCAGTACTTC. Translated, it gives CASSIDLTWEDYEQYF. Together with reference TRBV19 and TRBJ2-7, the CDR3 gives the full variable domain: DGGITQSPKYLFRKEGQNVTLSCEQNLNHDAMYWYRQDPGQGLRLIYYSQIVNDFQKGDIAEGYSVSREKKESFPLTVTSAQKNPTAFYLCASSIDLTWEDYEQYFGPGTRLTVT.

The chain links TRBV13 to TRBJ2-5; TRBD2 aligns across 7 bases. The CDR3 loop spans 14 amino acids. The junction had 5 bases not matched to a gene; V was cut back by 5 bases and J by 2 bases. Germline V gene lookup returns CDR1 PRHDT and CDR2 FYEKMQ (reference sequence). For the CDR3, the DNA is TGTGCCAGCAGCGTCGGGGGGATACAAGAGACCCAGTACTTC. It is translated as CASSVGGIQETQYF.

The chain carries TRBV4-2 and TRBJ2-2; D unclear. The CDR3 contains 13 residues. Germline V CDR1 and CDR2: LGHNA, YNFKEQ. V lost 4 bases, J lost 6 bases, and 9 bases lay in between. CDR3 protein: CASSPHDAGELFF. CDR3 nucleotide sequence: TGTGCCAGCAGCCCCCACGACGCCGGGGAGCTGTTTTTT.

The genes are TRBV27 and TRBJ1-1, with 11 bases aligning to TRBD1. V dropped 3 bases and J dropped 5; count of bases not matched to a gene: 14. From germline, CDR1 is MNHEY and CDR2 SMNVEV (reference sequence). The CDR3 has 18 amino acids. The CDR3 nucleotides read TGTGCCAGCAGTTTCAGGTTTCCCGTCGGGGACAGGGGGACTGAAGCTTTCTTT. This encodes CASSFRFPVGDRGTEAFF.

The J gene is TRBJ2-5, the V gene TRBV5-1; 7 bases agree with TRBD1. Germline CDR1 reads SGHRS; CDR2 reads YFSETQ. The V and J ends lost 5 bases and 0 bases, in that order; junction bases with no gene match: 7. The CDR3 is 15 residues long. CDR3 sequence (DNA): TGCGCCAGCAGTCAAGACAGGGTTTACCAAGAGACCCAGTACTTC. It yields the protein CASSQDRVYQETQYF. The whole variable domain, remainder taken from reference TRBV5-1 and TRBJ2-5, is KAGVTQTPRYLIKTRGQQVTLSCSPISGHRSVSWYQQTPGQGLQFLFEYFSETQRNKGNFPGRFSGRQFSNSRSEMNVSTLELGDSALYLCASSQDRVYQETQYFGPGTRLLVL.

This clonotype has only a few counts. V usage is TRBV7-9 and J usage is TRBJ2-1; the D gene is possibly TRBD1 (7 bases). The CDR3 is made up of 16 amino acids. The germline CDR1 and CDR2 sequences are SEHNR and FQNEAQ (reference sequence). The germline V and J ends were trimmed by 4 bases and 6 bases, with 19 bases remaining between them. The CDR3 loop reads CASSSGGTRPFNEQFF. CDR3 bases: TGTGCCAGCAGCTCAGGGGGGACAAGACCTTTCAATGAGCAGTTCTTC.

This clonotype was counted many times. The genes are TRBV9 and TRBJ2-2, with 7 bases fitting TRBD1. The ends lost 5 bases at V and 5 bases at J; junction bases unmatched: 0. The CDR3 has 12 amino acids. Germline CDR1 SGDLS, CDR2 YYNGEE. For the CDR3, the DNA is TGTGCCAGCAGACAGGGGACCGGGGAGCTGTTTTTT. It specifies CASRQGTGELFF.